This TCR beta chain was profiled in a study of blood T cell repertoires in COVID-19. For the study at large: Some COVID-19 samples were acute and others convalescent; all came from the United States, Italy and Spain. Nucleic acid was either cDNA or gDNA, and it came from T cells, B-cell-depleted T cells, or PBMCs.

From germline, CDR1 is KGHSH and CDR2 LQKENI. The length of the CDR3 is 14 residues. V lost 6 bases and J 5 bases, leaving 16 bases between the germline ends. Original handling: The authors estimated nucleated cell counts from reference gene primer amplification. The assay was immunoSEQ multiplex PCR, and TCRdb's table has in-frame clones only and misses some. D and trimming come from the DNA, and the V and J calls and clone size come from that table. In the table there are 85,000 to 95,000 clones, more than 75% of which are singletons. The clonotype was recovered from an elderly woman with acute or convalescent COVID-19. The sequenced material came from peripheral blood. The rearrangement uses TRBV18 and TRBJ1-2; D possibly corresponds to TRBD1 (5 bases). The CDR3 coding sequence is TGTGCCAGCTCCCGGGACCTAGCGCAATATGGCTACACCTTC. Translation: CASSRDLAQYGYTF.